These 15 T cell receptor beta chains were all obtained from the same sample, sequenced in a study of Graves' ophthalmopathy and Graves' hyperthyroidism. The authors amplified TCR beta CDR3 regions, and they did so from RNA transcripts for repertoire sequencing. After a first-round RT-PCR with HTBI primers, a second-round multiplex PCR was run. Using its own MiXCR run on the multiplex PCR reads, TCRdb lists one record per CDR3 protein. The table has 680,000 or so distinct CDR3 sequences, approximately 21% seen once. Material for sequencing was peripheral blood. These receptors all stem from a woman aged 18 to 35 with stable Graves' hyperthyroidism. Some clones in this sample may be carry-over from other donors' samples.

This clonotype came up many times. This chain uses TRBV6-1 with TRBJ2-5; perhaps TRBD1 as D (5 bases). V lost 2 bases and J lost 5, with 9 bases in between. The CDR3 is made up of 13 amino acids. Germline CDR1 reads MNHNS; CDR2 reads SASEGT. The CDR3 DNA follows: TGTGCCAGCAGTGAATCAGGGTGGGAGACCCAGTACTTC. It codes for CASSESGWETQYF.

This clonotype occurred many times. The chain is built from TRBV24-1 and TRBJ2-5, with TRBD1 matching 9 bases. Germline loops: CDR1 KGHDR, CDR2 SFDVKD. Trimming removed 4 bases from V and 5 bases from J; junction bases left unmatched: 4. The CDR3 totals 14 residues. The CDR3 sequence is CATSETGGLETQYF. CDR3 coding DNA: TGTGCCACCAGTGAGACAGGGGGACTGGAGACCCAGTACTTC.

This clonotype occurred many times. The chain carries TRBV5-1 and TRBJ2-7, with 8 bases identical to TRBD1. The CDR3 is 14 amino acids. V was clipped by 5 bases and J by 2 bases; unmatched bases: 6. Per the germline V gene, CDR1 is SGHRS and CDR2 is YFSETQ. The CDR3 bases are TGCGCCAGCAGACATGGACAGGGTGCCTACGAGCAGTACTTC. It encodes CASRHGQGAYEQYF.

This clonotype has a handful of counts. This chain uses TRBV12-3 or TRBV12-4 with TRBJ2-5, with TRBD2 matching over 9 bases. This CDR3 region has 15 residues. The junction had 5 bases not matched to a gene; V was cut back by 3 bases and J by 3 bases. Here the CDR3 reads CASSLMASGEETQYF. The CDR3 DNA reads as TGTGCCAGCAGTTTGATGGCTAGCGGGGAAGAGACCCAGTACTTC.

CDR3: CASSVKGAYEQYF. Written as DNA, the CDR3 is TGTGCCAGCAGTGTCAAGGGGGCCTACGAGCAGTACTTC. The V call is TRBV6-1, the J call TRBJ2-7; maybe TRBD1 (6 bases). The CDR3 has 13 residues. V gave up 4 bases and J gave up 2 bases, with 9 bases separating them. The germline V gene encodes CDR1 MNHNS and CDR2 SASEGT.

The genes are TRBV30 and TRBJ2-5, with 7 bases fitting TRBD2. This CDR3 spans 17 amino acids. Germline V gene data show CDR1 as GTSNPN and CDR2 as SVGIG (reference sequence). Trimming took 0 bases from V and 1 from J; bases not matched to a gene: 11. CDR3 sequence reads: CAWSVRKAGDSQETQYF. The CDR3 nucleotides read TGTGCCTGGAGTGTTAGGAAGGCGGGGGACTCCCAAGAGACCCAGTACTTC.

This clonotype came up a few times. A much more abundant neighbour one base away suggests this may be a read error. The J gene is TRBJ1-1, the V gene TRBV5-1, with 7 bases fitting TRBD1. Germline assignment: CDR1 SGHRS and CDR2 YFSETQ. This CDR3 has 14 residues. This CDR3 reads CASSSRGGNTEALF. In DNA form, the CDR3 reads TGCGCCAGCAGCTCCAGGGGGGGGAACACTGAAGCTCTCTTT.

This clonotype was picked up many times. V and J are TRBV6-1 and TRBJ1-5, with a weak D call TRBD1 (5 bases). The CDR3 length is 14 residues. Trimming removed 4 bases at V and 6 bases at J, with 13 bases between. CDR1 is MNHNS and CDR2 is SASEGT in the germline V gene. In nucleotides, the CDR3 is TGTGCCAGCAGTGGTGACAGACACTTTCAGCCCCAGCATTTT. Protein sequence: CASSGDRHFQPQHF.

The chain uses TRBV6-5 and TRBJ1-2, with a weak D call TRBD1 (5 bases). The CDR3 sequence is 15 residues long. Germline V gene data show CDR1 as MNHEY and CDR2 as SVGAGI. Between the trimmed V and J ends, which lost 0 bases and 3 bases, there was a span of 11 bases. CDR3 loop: CASSYSGHVYYGYTF. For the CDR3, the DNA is TGTGCCAGCAGTTACTCCGGACACGTTTACTATGGCTACACCTTC.

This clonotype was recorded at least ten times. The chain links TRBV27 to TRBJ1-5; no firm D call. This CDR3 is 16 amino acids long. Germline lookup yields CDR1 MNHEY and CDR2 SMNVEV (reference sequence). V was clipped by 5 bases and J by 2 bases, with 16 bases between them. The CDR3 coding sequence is TGTGCCAGCAGTCCCCTCATTCCGTGGGGCAATCAGCCCCAGCATTTT. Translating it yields CASSPLIPWGNQPQHF.

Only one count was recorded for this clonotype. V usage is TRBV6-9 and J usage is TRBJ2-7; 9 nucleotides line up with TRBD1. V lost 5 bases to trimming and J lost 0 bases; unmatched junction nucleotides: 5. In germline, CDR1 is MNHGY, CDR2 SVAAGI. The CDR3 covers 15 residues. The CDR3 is CASSHGTGYSYEQYF. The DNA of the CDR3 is TGTGCCAGCAGTCACGGGACAGGGTACTCCTACGAGCAGTACTTC.

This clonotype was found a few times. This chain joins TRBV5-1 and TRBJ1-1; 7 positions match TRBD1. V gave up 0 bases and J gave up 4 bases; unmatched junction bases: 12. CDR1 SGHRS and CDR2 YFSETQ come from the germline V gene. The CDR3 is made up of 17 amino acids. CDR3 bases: TGCGCCAGCAGCTTGGAAGGGGGCGGTTTTGCAAGCACTGAAGCTTTCTTT. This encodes CASSLEGGGFASTEAFF.

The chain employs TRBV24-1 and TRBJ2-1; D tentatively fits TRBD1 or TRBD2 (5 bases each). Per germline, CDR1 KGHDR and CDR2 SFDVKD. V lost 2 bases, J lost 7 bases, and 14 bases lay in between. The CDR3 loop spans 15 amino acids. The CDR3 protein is CATSDSGLRVNEQFF. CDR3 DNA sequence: TGTGCCACCAGTGATTCGGGGCTCCGGGTAAATGAGCAGTTCTTC.

The DNA for the CDR3 is TGTGCCAGCAGTCTCCGGGGACAGGGCGGTTCACCCCTCCACTTT. This sequence encodes CASSLRGQGGSPLHF. The rearrangement links TRBV6-2 or TRBV6-3 to TRBJ1-6, with 9 bases matching TRBD1. CDR1 and CDR2 (germline): MNHEY, SVGEGT. This CDR3 is built from 15 residues. Germline trimming cut 5 bases from V and 9 bases from J; bases unmatched to any gene: 8.

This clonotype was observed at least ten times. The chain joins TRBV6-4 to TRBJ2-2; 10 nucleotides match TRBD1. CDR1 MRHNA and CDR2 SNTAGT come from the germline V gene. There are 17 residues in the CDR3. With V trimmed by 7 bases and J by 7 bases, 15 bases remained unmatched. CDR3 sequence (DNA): TGTGCCAGCACACGCTCCGTGGGACAGGGGCTCTTCGGGGAGCTGTTTTTT. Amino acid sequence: CASTRSVGQGLFGELFF.